Sequencing of this T cell receptor beta chain was carried out in a study of cytomegalovirus exposure and HLA in healthy donors. The CDR3 consists of 17 residues. Germline assignment: CDR1 SGHVS and CDR2 FQNEAQ. Between the trimmed V and J ends, which lost 5 bases and 4 bases, there was a span of 21 bases. PCR was performed using 60 Vbeta and 13 Jbeta primers. Data came from immunoSEQ multiplex PCR; TCRdb stores just in-frame clones and leaves some out. The profile shows 150,000 to 170,000 clones, 65% to 75% of them singletons. The chain links TRBV7-8 to TRBJ2-1; weak D call: TRBD2 (6 bases). The specimen was PBMCs. This receptor was taken from a man aged 18 to 30 in good health and CMV-seronegative. The CDR3 loop is CASSTEPGGLTYNEQFF. CDR3 DNA: TGTGCCAGCAGCACCGAGCCCGGGGGACTCACGTACAATGAGCAGTTCTTC.